Listed below are T cell receptor beta chains from one sample, sequenced in a study of blood T cells in healthy people across ages. TCRdb passed the 5' RACE reads through MiXCR, listing each CDR3 protein once. This table has 650,000 to 1,000,000 distinct CDR3 sequences, about 47% appearing once. Material for sequencing was blood. All receptors derive from a man older than 75 in good health. Both conserved end residues are part of each CDR3. Each record gives: D gene, J gene, V gene, clone size, CDR3 DNA, CDR3 protein. A D gene is named only where the DNA matches it firmly. The size of a clone is reported for some rows only, either as once, few or many, or as a class for expanded clones.

>TRBD1|TRBJ2-3|TRBV20-1|.
TGCAGTGCCACCTATCAGGGGGCGCCGGGAGATACGCAGTATTTT
CSATYQGAPGDTQYF
>.|TRBJ2-1|TRBV24-1|few
TGTGCCACCAGTGATTTGAGTGTAGGCACGGGGGTTGATGAGCAGTTCTTC
CATSDLSVGTGVDEQFF
>TRBD2|TRBJ2-7|TRBV4-2|.
TGTGCCAGCAGCCAGGTTACTAGCGGGGAATACGAGCAGTACTTC
CASSQVTSGEYEQYF
>TRBD1|TRBJ1-1|TRBV20-1|.
TGCAGTGCGGGGGACAGTCCCACTGAAGCTTTTTTT
CSAGDSPTEAFF
>TRBD2|TRBJ2-1|TRBV10-3|.
TGTGCCATCAGTGACCAGTCTAGCGGGGGCGGAAATGAGCAGTTCTTC
CAISDQSSGGGNEQFF
>TRBD2|TRBJ2-3|TRBV7-2|once
TGTGCCAGCAGCTTATATAGGGCGGGAGCGGTAGATACGCAGTATTTT
CASSLYRAGAVDTQYF
>.|TRBJ1-4|TRBV12-3/TRBV12-4|few
TGTGCCAGCACCCTGGGAAGGGTGGGTGAAAAACTGTTTTTT
CASTLGRVGEKLFF
>TRBD2|TRBJ2-7|TRBV29-1|many
TGCAGCGCTGGACTAGCGGGAGGGATTGTGCACGAGCAGTACTTC
CSAGLAGGIVHEQYF
>.|TRBJ2-3|TRBV4-2|.
TGTGCCAGCAGCCAAGTCGGGATAGTAGTGGATACGCAGTATTTT
CASSQVGIVVDTQYF
>.|TRBJ1-1|TRBV10-3|.
TGTGCCACCCAGGAGAGAATGGGACGGAAGAACACTGAAGCTTTCTTT
CATQERMGRKNTEAFF
>TRBD2|TRBJ2-2|TRBV7-2|.
TGTGCCAGCAGCTTCAACCCTAGCGGGAGGGCGACTGGGGAGCTGTTTTTT
CASSFNPSGRATGELFF
>TRBD1|TRBJ1-2|TRBV28|.
TGTGCCAGCAGTTCCAGTGACAGGGCGGGGTCCTATGGCTACACCTTC
CASSSSDRAGSYGYTF
>TRBD2|TRBJ2-7|TRBV20-1|few
TGCAGTGCTACCGGGACTAGCGGGAGGACCGACGAGCAGTACTTC
CSATGTSGRTDEQYF
>.|TRBJ2-5|TRBV20-1|.
TGCAGCGCCCACCAAGAGGGGGAGACCCTGTACTTC
CSAHQEGETLYF
>.|TRBJ1-2|TRBV5-1|.
TGCGCCAGCAGCCCCTTTGGGGAACGCCATGGCTACACCTTC
CASSPFGERHGYTF
>.|TRBJ2-7|TRBV5-5|.
TGTGCCAGCAGCTTGGGACTCCAAACCTACGAGCAGTACTTC
CASSLGLQTYEQYF
>.|TRBJ2-5|TRBV7-2|.
TGTGCCAGCAGCTTTCAACAGGCAACCCAGTACTTC
CASSFQQATQYF
>TRBD2|TRBJ2-3|TRBV5-1|.
TGCGCCAGCAGCTCCTCCGGGACTAGCGCCTCCACAGATACGCAGTATTTT
CASSSSGTSASTDTQYF
>.|TRBJ2-1|TRBV4-2|.
TGTGCCAGCAGCCAGGGCCTTTTAGACTCCTACAATGAGCAGTTCTTC
CASSQGLLDSYNEQFF
>TRBD2|TRBJ2-4|TRBV28|.
TGTGCCAGCAGTCCGAGACTAGCGGGAGGGATAGCCAAAAACATTCAGTACTTC
CASSPRLAGGIAKNIQYF
>.|TRBJ1-2|TRBV29-1|.
TGCAGCGTTACCGACAGGAGCTATGGCTACACCTTC
CSVTDRSYGYTF
>.|TRBJ1-1|TRBV29-1|few
TGCAGCGTTAGAAGGGGGAACACTGAAGCTTTCTTT
CSVRRGNTEAFF
>.|TRBJ1-1|TRBV7-3|.
TGTGCCAGCAGCTTCGACACAAACACTGAAGCTTTCTTT
CASSFDTNTEAFF
>TRBD1|TRBJ1-2|TRBV29-1|.
TGCAGCGTTCCCGGGACAGCCTATGGCTACACCTTC
CSVPGTAYGYTF
>.|TRBJ1-2|TRBV12-3/TRBV12-4|.
TGTGCCAGCAGTTACGTAGGGGGGGTTGGAGGCTACACCTTC
CASSYVGGVGGYTF
>TRBD2|TRBJ2-1|TRBV20-1|.
TGCAGTGCTATTACAATACGACTAGCGGGGCCCTCCTACAATGAGCAGTTCTTC
CSAITIRLAGPSYNEQFF
>.|TRBJ1-1|TRBV7-9|few
TGTGCCAGCAGCTTATCAAAGGGTGTCGCTGAAGCTTTCTTT
CASSLSKGVAEAFF
>.|TRBJ2-1|TRBV12-3/TRBV12-4|.
TGTGCCAGCAGTTTAAAAAGACAGTACAATGAGCAGTTCTTC
CASSLKRQYNEQFF
>.|TRBJ1-2|TRBV24-1|once
TGTGCCACCAGTGATTCAGGGGAAAAGAACTATGGCTACACCTTC
CATSDSGEKNYGYTF
>TRBD2|TRBJ2-7|TRBV23-1|.
TGCGCCAGCAGTCCCTCCGATGCGGGAGTCCACAATGAGCAGTACTTC
CASSPSDAGVHNEQYF
>.|TRBJ1-4|TRBV20-1|few
TGCAGTGCCCCCAGGGTGGGGCATGGGGAAAAACTGTTTTTT
CSAPRVGHGEKLFF
>.|TRBJ2-3|TRBV5-1|.
TGCGCCAGCAGTCAAGGCAGAGGTAGAGCATCCACAGATACGCAGTATTTT
CASSQGRGRASTDTQYF
>TRBD1|TRBJ1-1|TRBV5-1|.
TGCGCCAGTTACCGGACAGGGGTGAACACTGAAGCTTTCTTT
CASYRTGVNTEAFF
>TRBD1|TRBJ2-2|TRBV29-1|few
TGCAGCGTTGACTCGGGACAGGAGAACACCGGGGAGCTGTTTTTT
CSVDSGQENTGELFF
>.|TRBJ2-5|TRBV5-1|many
TGCGCCAGCAGCTTCCGGGAAGAGACCCAGTACTTC
CASSFREETQYF
>.|TRBJ1-2|TRBV20-1|.
TGCAGTGCTAGACAGGGGCTGGGGTCTGGTGGCTACACCTTC
CSARQGLGSGGYTF
>TRBD2|TRBJ2-2|TRBV14|.
TGTGCCAGCAGCCAGTACCTCAGCGGGATTAAGGAGCTGTTTTTT
CASSQYLSGIKELFF
>TRBD1|TRBJ1-4|TRBV7-2|.
TGTGCCAGCAGCTTAGCCCGACAGGGTCCCGAAAAACTGTTTTTT
CASSLARQGPEKLFF
>.|TRBJ2-7|TRBV20-1|.
TGCAGTGCTAGACTCACCCGGCGGAGGGGCTCCTACGAGCAGTACTTC
CSARLTRRRGSYEQYF
>TRBD2|TRBJ2-7|TRBV20-1|.
TGCAGTGCTAGTCCTACTAGCGGGTTTAACAATGAGCAGTACTTC
CSASPTSGFNNEQYF
>TRBD2|TRBJ2-1|TRBV4-3|.
TGCGCCAGCAGCCAAGAGGGACTAGCGGGACCCTACAATAAGCAGTTCTTC
CASSQEGLAGPYNKQFF
>TRBD2|TRBJ2-3|TRBV29-1|many
TGCAGCGCCGTAGCGGGAGAGAGCACAGATACGCAGTATTTT
CSAVAGESTDTQYF
>.|TRBJ2-1|TRBV7-2|few
TGTGCCAGCAGCCCTTTTCGGACCGGGGATGAGCAGTTCTTC
CASSPFRTGDEQFF
>.|TRBJ2-1|TRBV25-1|.
TGTGCCAGCAGTGAATACGGTAGCGCTGGGAGAGGATATTCCTACAATGAGCAGTTCTTC
CASSEYGSAGRGYSYNEQFF
>.|TRBJ2-7|TRBV7-2|.
TGTGCCAGCAGCCCCATAGCGGTGCCCTACGAGCAGTACTTC
CASSPIAVPYEQYF
>TRBD2|TRBJ2-7|TRBV12-3/TRBV12-4|.
TGTGCCAGCAGTACCCGGACTAGCGGGGGGGGAATTCAGTACTTC
CASSTRTSGGGIQYF
>.|TRBJ2-7|TRBV13|few
TGTGCCAGCAGCTTAGGATCTACTAGCGAGCAGTACTTC
CASSLGSTSEQYF
>.|TRBJ2-3|TRBV29-1|few
TGCAGCGTTGAAGATCCGGGGCGAAAAACTGATACGCAGTATTTT
CSVEDPGRKTDTQYF
>.|TRBJ1-1|TRBV5-1|.
TGCGCCAGCAGCCCCCTTGCAGGGAGGGACACTGAAGCTTTCTTT
CASSPLAGRDTEAFF
>.|TRBJ1-4|TRBV5-6|.
TGTGCCAGCAGCTTAAAGTTACAGGGAGGCGAAAAACTGTTTTTT
CASSLKLQGGEKLFF
>.|TRBJ1-4|TRBV28|.
TGTGCCAGCAGTTTATCTGGCCGTGAAAAACTGTTTTTT
CASSLSGREKLFF
>.|TRBJ2-3|TRBV7-2|few
TGTGCCAGCAGCCGAGCCCAAGGGGCGGGGCGCACAGATACGCAGTATTTT
CASSRAQGAGRTDTQYF
>TRBD2|TRBJ2-7|TRBV28|.
TGTGCCAGCAGTTATATAATCGTGTCTAGCGGGAATTACGAGCAGTACTTC
CASSYIIVSSGNYEQYF
>TRBD2|TRBJ2-6|TRBV7-8|few
TGTGCCAGCAGCGGAATCGCAGGGAGGGACTCTGGGGCCAACGTCCTGACTTTC
CASSGIAGRDSGANVLTF
>.|TRBJ2-7|TRBV7-2|many
TGTGCCAGCAGCTTAGTCGGCCTCTCCTACGAGCAGTACTTC
CASSLVGLSYEQYF